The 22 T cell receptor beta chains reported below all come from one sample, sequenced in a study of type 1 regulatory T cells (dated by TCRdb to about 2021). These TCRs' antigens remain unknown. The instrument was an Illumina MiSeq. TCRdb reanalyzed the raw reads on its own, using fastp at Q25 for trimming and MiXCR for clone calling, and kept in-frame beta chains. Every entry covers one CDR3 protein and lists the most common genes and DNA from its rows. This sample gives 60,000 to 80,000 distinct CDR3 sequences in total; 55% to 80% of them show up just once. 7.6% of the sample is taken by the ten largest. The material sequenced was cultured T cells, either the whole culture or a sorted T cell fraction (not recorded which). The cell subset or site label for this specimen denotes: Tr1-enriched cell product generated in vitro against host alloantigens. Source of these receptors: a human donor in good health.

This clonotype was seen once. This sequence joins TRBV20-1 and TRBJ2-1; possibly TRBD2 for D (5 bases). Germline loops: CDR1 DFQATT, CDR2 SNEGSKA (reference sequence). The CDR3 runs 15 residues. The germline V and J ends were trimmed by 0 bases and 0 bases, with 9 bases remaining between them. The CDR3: CSARDPGFSYNEQFF. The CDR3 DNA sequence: TGCAGTGCTAGAGATCCGGGATTCTCCTACAATGAGCAGTTCTTC.

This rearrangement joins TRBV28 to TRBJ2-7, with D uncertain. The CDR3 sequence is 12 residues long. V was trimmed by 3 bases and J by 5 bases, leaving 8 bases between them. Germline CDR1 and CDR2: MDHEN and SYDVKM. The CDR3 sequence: CASSFSVHEQYF. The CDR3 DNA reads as TGTGCCAGCAGTTTCTCGGTCCACGAGCAGTACTTC. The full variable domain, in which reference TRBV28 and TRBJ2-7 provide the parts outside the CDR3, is DVKVTQSSRYLVKRTGEKVFLECVQDMDHENMFWYRQDPGLGLRLIYFSYDVKMKEKGDIPEGYSVSREKKERFSLILESASTNQTSMYLCASSFSVHEQYFGPGTRLTVT.

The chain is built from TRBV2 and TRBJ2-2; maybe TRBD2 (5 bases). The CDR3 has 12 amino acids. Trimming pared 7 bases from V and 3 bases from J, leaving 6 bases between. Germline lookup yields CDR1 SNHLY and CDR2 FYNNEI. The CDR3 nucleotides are TGTGCCAGCACGCGGGACACCGGGGAGCTGTTTTTT. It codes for CASTRDTGELFF.

This chain's CDR3 is CASGGNTYNEQFF. The CDR3 DNA sequence: TGTGCCAGCGGGGGTAACACGTACAATGAGCAGTTCTTC. This chain joins TRBV12-3 or TRBV12-4 and TRBJ2-1, with D perhaps being TRBD1 or TRBD2 (5 bases each). This CDR3 is built from 13 residues. V shed 8 bases and J shed 4 bases, with 12 bases lying between them.

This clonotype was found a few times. The CDR3 here is CASSIDNAGEAGEQYF. As DNA, the CDR3 is TGTGCCAGTAGTATAGATAACGCGGGAGAAGCGGGCGAGCAGTACTTC. The chain links TRBV19 to TRBJ2-7; TRBD2 aligns across 7 bases. The CDR3 totals 16 residues. The V segment lost 0 bases and the J segment 6 bases; nucleotides outside the gene matches: 11. The germline gives CDR1 LNHDA, CDR2 SQIVND (reference sequence). Variable domain in full (rest from reference TRBV19 and TRBJ2-7): DGGITQSPKYLFRKEGQNVTLSCEQNLNHDAMYWYRQDPGQGLRLIYYSQIVNDFQKGDIAEGYSVSREKKESFPLTVTSAQKNPTAFYLCASSIDNAGEAGEQYFGPGTRLTVT.

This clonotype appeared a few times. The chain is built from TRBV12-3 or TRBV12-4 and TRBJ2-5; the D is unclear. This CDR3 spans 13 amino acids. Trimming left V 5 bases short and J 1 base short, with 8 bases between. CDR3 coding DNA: TGTGCCAGCAGTCCCCGCAGCCAAGAGACCCAGTACTTC. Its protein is CASSPRSQETQYF.

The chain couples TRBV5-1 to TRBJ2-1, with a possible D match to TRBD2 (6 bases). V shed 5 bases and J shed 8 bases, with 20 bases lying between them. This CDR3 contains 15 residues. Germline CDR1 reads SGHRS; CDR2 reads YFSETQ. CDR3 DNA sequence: TGCGCCAGCAGTCCCGATGAAAGGAGGGACTATGAGCAGTTCTTC. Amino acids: CASSPDERRDYEQFF. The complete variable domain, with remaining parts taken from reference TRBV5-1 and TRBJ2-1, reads KAGVTQTPRYLIKTRGQQVTLSCSPISGHRSVSWYQQTPGQGLQFLFEYFSETQRNKGNFPGRFSGRQFSNSRSEMNVSTLELGDSALYLCASSPDERRDYEQFFGPGTRLTVL.

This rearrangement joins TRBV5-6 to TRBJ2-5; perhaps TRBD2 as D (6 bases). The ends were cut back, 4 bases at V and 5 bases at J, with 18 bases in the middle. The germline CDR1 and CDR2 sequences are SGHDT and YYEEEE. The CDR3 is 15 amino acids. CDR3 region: CASSQGTGVPETQYF. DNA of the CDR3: TGTGCCAGCAGCCAAGGAACGGGGGTGCCGGAGACCCAGTACTTC.

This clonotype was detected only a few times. CDR3 nucleotides: TGTGCCAGCTCACCCCGGGGCGGGGATGGGAGCAATCAGCCCCAGCATTTT. This codes for CASSPRGGDGSNQPQHF. The chain combines TRBV18 with TRBJ1-5; weak D call: TRBD1 (5 bases). V gave up 3 bases and J gave up 1 base, with 16 bases separating them. Germline V CDR1 and CDR2: KGHSH, LQKENI. The CDR3 is made up of 17 amino acids.

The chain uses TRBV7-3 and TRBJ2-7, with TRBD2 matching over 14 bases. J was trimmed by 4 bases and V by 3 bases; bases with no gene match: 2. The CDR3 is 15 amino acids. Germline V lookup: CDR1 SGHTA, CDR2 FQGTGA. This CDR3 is CASSLGLAGAYEQYF. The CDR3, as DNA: TGTGCCAGCAGCTTGGGACTAGCGGGAGCTTACGAGCAGTACTTC.

The CDR3 DNA follows: TGCGCCAGCGGGACGTCCGGATCTGGGGCCAACGTCCTGACTTTC. This gives the protein CASGTSGSGANVLTF. The chain couples TRBV4-3 to TRBJ2-6, with D perhaps matching TRBD1 or TRBD2 (5 bases each). The ends were cut back, 8 bases at V and 1 base at J, with 12 bases in the middle. The CDR3 consists of 15 residues. Germline loops: CDR1 LGHNA, CDR2 YSLEER.

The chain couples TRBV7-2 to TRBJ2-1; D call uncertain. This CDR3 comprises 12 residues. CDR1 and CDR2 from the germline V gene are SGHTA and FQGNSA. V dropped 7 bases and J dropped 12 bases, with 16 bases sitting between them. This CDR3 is CASTLGSEMQFF. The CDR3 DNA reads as TGTGCCAGCACCCTTGGGTCAGAGATGCAGTTCTTC.

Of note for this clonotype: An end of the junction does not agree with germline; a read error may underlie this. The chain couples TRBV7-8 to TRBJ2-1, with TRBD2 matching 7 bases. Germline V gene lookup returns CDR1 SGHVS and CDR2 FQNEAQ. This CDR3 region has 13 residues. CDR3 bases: TGTGCCAGCAGCAACCCCGGCATACTAGCGTACCCATTT. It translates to CASSNPGILAYPF.

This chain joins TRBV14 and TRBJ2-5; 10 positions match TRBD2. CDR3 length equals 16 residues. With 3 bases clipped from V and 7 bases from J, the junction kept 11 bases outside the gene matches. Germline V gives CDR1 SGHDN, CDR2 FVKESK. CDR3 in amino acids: CASSHPGTSAKMTQYF. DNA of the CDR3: TGTGCCAGCAGCCATCCCGGGACTAGCGCCAAGATGACCCAGTACTTC.

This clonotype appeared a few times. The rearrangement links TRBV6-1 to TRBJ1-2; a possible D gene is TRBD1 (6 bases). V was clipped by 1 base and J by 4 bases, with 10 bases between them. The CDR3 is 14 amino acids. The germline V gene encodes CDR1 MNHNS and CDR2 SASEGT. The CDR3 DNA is TGTGCCAGCAGTGAAGGAGAGGGGGGCTATGGCTACACCTTC. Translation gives CASSEGEGGYGYTF.

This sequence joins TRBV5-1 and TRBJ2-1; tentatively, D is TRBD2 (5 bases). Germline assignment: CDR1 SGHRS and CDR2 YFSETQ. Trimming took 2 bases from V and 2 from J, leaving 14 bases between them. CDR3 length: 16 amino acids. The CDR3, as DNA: TGCGCCAGCAGCTTACCGCCGGCGGGTCCCTACAATGAGCAGTTCTTC. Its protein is CASSLPPAGPYNEQFF.

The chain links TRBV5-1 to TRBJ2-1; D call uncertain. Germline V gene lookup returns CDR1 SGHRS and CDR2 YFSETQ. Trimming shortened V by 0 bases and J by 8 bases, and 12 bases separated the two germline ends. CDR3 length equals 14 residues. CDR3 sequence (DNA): TGCGCCAGCAGCTTGGACCTAACCGGCGATGAGCAGTTCTTC. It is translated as CASSLDLTGDEQFF.

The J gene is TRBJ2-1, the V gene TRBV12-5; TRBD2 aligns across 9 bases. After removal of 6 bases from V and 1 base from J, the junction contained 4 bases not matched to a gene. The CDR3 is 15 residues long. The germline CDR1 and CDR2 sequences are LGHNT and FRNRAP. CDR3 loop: CASGPSGRSYNEQFF. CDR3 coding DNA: TGTGCTAGTGGCCCCAGCGGGAGGTCCTACAATGAGCAGTTCTTC. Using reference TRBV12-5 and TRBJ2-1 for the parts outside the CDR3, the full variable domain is DARVTQTPRHKVTEMGQEVTMRCQPILGHNTVFWYRQTMMQGLELLAYFRNRAPLDDSGMPKDRFSAEMPDATLATLKIQPSEPRDSAVYFCASGPSGRSYNEQFFGPGTRLTVL.

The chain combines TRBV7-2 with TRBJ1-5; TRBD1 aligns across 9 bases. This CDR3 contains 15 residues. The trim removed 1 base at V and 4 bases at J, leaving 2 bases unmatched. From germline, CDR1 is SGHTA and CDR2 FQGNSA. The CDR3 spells CASSLDRGPNQPQHF. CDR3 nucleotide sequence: TGTGCCAGCAGCTTAGACAGGGGGCCAAATCAGCCCCAGCATTTT.

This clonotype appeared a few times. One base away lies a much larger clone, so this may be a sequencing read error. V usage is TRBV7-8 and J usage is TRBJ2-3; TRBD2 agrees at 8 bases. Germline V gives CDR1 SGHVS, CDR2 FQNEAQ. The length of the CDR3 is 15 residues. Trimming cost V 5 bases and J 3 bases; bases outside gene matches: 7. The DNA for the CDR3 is TGTGCCAGCAGCCTACCGACGGGGGGGACAGATACGCAGTATTTT. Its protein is CASSLPTGGTDTQYF.

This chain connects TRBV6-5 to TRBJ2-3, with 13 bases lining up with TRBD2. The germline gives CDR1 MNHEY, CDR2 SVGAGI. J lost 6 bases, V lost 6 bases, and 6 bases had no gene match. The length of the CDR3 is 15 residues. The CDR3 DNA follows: TGTGCCAGCAGCCCTGGACTAGCGGGAGTGGATACGCAGTATTTT. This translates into CASSPGLAGVDTQYF.

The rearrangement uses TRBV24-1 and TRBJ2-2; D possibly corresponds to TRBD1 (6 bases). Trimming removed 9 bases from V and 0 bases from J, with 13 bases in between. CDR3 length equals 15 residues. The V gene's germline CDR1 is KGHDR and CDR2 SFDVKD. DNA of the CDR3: TGTGCCACCGGGGGCAGGGCCGCGAACACCGGGGAGCTGTTTTTT. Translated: CATGGRAANTGELFF.